The 19 T cell receptor beta chains given below trace back to one sample, sequenced in a study of sequential checkpoint blockade in melanoma. The table came from immunoSEQ multiplex PCR; TCRdb's copy has only in-frame clones and leaves some out. The sample shows more than 4,000 clones, about 72% of them seen only once. Treatment noted: randomized to nivolumab then ipilimumab (arm A) or the reverse (arm B). The input for sequencing was CD8+ T cells sorted from blood (inferred from file names), taken from a patient given nivolumab and ipilimumab in sequence. These receptors originate from a human donor with melanoma.

The rearrangement links TRBV6-6 to TRBJ2-7, with 7 bases that match TRBD1. CDR3 size: 15 residues. Germline V gene lookup returns CDR1 MNHNY and CDR2 SVGAGI (reference sequence). With V trimmed by 2 bases and J by 4 bases, 8 bases remained unmatched. CDR3 DNA sequence: TGTGCCAGCAGTTACACAGGGGACAAAATTTACGAGCAGTACTTC. Translating it yields CASSYTGDKIYEQYF.

The chain recombines TRBV30 with TRBJ2-3, with 9 bases lining up with TRBD1. CDR3 length: 14 residues. Germline assignment: CDR1 GTSNPN and CDR2 SVGIG (reference sequence). With 2 bases clipped from V and 6 bases from J, the junction kept 6 bases outside the gene matches. The CDR3: CAWSLGQGSDTQYF. The CDR3 region has the DNA TGTGCCTGGAGTCTCGGACAGGGGTCGGATACGCAGTATTTT.

This rearrangement joins TRBV19 to TRBJ2-7, with TRBD1 as a possible D gene (6 bases). Trimming took off 3 bases at V and 4 bases at J, with 13 bases between the two ends. The length of the CDR3 is 14 residues. CDR1 is LNHDA, CDR2 SQIVND, per germline (reference sequence). The CDR3 DNA reads as TGTGCCAGTAGTATTTCCGGGACAAGTTACGAGCAGTACTTC. Its protein is CASSISGTSYEQYF.

V usage is TRBV4-2 and J usage is TRBJ1-1, with 8 nucleotides matching TRBD1. Per the germline V gene, CDR1 is LGHNA and CDR2 is YNFKEQ. The CDR3 is 16 amino acids. V lost 3 bases, J lost 4 bases, and 10 bases stayed unmatched. The CDR3 nucleotides are TGTGCCAGCAGCCACCCACAGACAGGGGAGTTCACTGAAGCTTTCTTT. Amino acids: CASSHPQTGEFTEAFF.

This chain uses TRBV5-1 with TRBJ2-1; tentatively, D is TRBD2 (5 bases). V was shortened by 1 base and J by 5 bases, with 16 bases between the two germline ends. The germline V gene has CDR1 SGHRS and CDR2 YFSETQ. There are 16 residues in the CDR3. CDR3 bases: TGCGCCAGCAGCTTGCTTACTAGATCTCCCAACAATGAGCAGTTCTTC. Its protein is CASSLLTRSPNNEQFF.

This chain joins TRBV2 and TRBJ2-1; 15 nucleotides agree with TRBD2. J lost 7 bases, V lost 5 bases, and 9 bases had no gene match. CDR1 and CDR2 from the germline V gene are SNHLY and FYNNEI. This CDR3 is built from 17 residues. DNA for the CDR3: TGTGCCAGCAGTCCTACTGGACTAGCGGGGGGGGCAAATGAGCAGTTCTTC. This translates into CASSPTGLAGGANEQFF.

The chain is built from TRBV6-6 and TRBJ1-5; D remains unclear. This CDR3 comprises 16 residues. Germline loops: CDR1 MNHNY, CDR2 SVGAGI (reference sequence). Deletions cut 0 bases from V and 3 bases from J, with 12 bases between. CDR3 protein: CASSYSPQAPNQPQHF. The CDR3, as DNA: TGTGCCAGCAGTTACTCACCCCAGGCCCCCAATCAGCCCCAGCATTTT.

The chain combines TRBV7-8 with TRBJ1-5; 9 nucleotides match TRBD1. V gave up 2 bases and J gave up 0 bases; unmatched junction bases: 17. The germline V gene encodes CDR1 SGHVS and CDR2 FQNEAQ. The CDR3 covers 21 residues. CDR3 coding DNA: TGTGCCAGCAGCTTATCAGCTTGGACAGGGGACCTTCCTCATAGCAATCAGCCCCAGCATTTT. Residues: CASSLSAWTGDLPHSNQPQHF.

This rearrangement joins TRBV7-9 to TRBJ2-5, with 13 bases lining up with TRBD2. Germline V gene data show CDR1 as SEHNR and CDR2 as FQNEAQ (reference sequence). The CDR3 extends over 19 amino acids. V was pared by 1 base and J by 3 bases, with 11 bases of the junction left unmatched. As DNA, the CDR3 is TGTGCCAGCAGCTTAGATCGGACTAGCGGGGGACGGACGGAAGAGACCCAGTACTTC. It specifies CASSLDRTSGGRTEETQYF.

This chain joins TRBV7-2 and TRBJ1-4, with D perhaps TRBD1 (5 bases). The CDR3 extends over 16 amino acids. The germline V and J ends were trimmed by 1 base and 5 bases, with 14 bases remaining between them. Germline-derived CDR1 and CDR2 are SGHTA and FQGNSA. CDR3 bases: TGTGCCAGCAGCTTAGGGGACTTGACAGTGAATGAAAAACTGTTTTTT. Translation: CASSLGDLTVNEKLFF.

The chain joins TRBV28 to TRBJ1-2; 11 bases align to TRBD1. Germline loops: CDR1 MDHEN, CDR2 SYDVKM. V gave up 5 bases and J gave up 7 bases; unmatched junction bases: 3. CDR3 length: 13 residues. The CDR3, as DNA: TGTGCCAGCAGTCGGACAGGGGGCATTGGCTACACCTTC. As protein: CASSRTGGIGYTF.

In its sample, this clone was seen a few times. The chain has TRBV19 and TRBJ1-1; tentatively, D is TRBD1 (6 bases). The CDR3 runs 14 residues. Trimming stripped 10 bases from V and 0 bases from J, with 15 bases between. Germline values: CDR1 LNHDA, CDR2 SQIVND (reference sequence). CDR3 region: CATRTGKMNTEAFF. In DNA form, the CDR3 reads TGTGCCACTCGAACAGGGAAAATGAACACTGAAGCTTTCTTT. Using reference TRBV19 and TRBJ1-1 for the parts outside the CDR3, the full variable domain is DGGITQSPKYLFRKEGQNVTLSCEQNLNHDAMYWYRQDPGQGLRLIYYSQIVNDFQKGDIAEGYSVSREKKESFPLTVTSAQKNPTAFYLCATRTGKMNTEAFFGQGTRLTVV.

The rearrangement joins TRBV7-2 to TRBJ1-1, with D perhaps TRBD1 (5 bases). This CDR3 has 14 amino acids. Per germline, CDR1 SGHTA and CDR2 FQGNSA. V gave up 5 bases and J gave up 3 bases, with 13 bases separating them. CDR3 residues: CASSAGPEDTEAFF. The CDR3 DNA follows: TGTGCCAGCAGCGCGGGACCAGAGGACACTGAAGCTTTCTTT.

This clone was found once. V and J are TRBV5-6 and TRBJ2-5; the D is unclear. The CDR3 consists of 12 residues. With 3 bases removed from V and 4 bases from J, the gap between germline ends came to 7 bases. The germline V gene has CDR1 SGHDT and CDR2 YYEEEE. Here the CDR3 reads CASSSPGETQYF. The CDR3 DNA is TGTGCCAGCAGCTCACCAGGAGAGACCCAGTACTTC.

This clone is labeled medium-sized. The chain carries TRBV6-5 and TRBJ1-2; 9 bases are a match to TRBD1. Germline V gene lookup returns CDR1 MNHEY and CDR2 SVGAGI. Trimming removed 5 bases from V and 6 bases from J; junction bases left unmatched: 7. CDR3 length: 14 residues. CDR3 residues: CASSEQGAWNGYTF. Written as DNA, the CDR3 is TGTGCCAGCAGTGAACAGGGGGCATGGAATGGCTACACCTTC.

The count of this clone is one. V is TRBV19 and J is TRBJ1-6; 9 nucleotides match TRBD1. This CDR3 is built from 16 residues. The V gene end was trimmed by 8 bases and the J gene end by 0 bases; junction bases not matched to a gene: 5. Germline CDR1 LNHDA, CDR2 SQIVND (reference sequence). CDR3 DNA sequence: TGTGCCAGTGGGACAGGGTACAGCTCCTATAATTCACCCCTCCACTTT. Its protein product is CASGTGYSSYNSPLHF.

The chain recombines TRBV10-3 with TRBJ2-7; 9 nucleotides align to TRBD1. Germline CDR1 is ENHRY and CDR2 is SYGVKD. The CDR3 sequence is 14 residues long. The V and J ends lost 6 bases and 3 bases, in that order; junction bases with no gene match: 6. The CDR3 loop reads CAISRTGERYEQYF. In DNA, the CDR3 is TGTGCCATCAGCCGGACAGGGGAACGCTACGAGCAGTACTTC.

This clone was found a few times. This sequence joins TRBV19 and TRBJ1-1; a possible D gene is TRBD1 (5 bases). Germline V gives CDR1 LNHDA, CDR2 SQIVND (reference sequence). CDR3 length equals 12 residues. This CDR3 is CGAGQDETEAFF. The CDR3 DNA reads as TGTGGGGCGGGGCAGGACGAAACTGAAGCTTTCTTT.

This chain joins TRBV28 and TRBJ2-7, with D possibly being TRBD2 (5 bases). Per the germline V gene, CDR1 is MDHEN and CDR2 is SYDVKM. This CDR3 comprises 14 residues. V was trimmed by 2 bases and J by 1 base, leaving 9 bases between them. The CDR3 loop is CASSLQDLSYEQYF. The CDR3 DNA is TGTGCCAGCAGTTTACAGGACTTATCCTACGAGCAGTACTTC.